The rows below give T cell receptor beta chains drawn from one sample of a study of early T cells in non-severe SARS-CoV-2 infection. MiXCR, run by TCRdb on the 5' RACE reads, gives a single entry per CDR3 protein. The sample has approximately 60,000 distinct CDR3 sequences; approximately 8.8% are singletons. The sequences come from whole blood, collected at baseline. The receptors were sampled from an adult who was a healthcare worker with PCR-confirmed SARS-CoV-2 infection or an uninfected control (not recorded which). Each CDR3 is given with its conserved first and last residue. A D gene is named only where the DNA matches it firmly. Clone size is stated in some rows and not others, as once, few, many or a class when expanded.

clone_size,v_call,cdr3_length,d_call,j_call,cdr3_nt,cdr3_aa
many,TRBV18,13,-,TRBJ2-7,TGTGCCAGCTCAACAGGGTACTCCTACGAGCAGTACTTC,CASSTGYSYEQYF
few,TRBV20-1,13,-,TRBJ1-2,TGCAGTGCTAATCAGGGCCCGACGGCCGGCTACACCTTC,CSANQGPTAGYTF
-,TRBV18,15,-,TRBJ1-2,TGTGCCAGCTCACCATCCCCGGTACAGGTGATCGGCTACACCTTC,CASSPSPVQVIGYTF
few,TRBV13,13,-,TRBJ2-7,TGTGCCAGCAGGGGGGAGCGCTCCTACGAGCAGTACTTC,CASRGERSYEQYF
few,TRBV10-3,11,-,TRBJ2-1,TGTGCCATCGGCCGGGAGAATGAGCAGTTCTTC,CAIGRENEQFF
many,TRBV7-3,15,-,TRBJ2-1,TGTGCCAGTACTTCCGGCGCGAGCTCCTACAATGAGCAGTTCTTC,CASTSGASSYNEQFF
few,TRBV3-1,16,TRBD1,TRBJ2-1,TGTGCCAGCAGCCAAGGGGGACAGCGGAGGACAAATGAGCAGTTCTTC,CASSQGGQRRTNEQFF
-,TRBV4-1,17,-,TRBJ2-3,TGCGCCAGCAGCCCTCAAGGGTCCGGACTGACCACAGATACGCAGTATTTT,CASSPQGSGLTTDTQYF
few,TRBV7-9,16,TRBD2,TRBJ2-1,TGTGCCAGCAGCTTAGCGCTTGGCGGGGGCTACAATGAGCAGTTCTTC,CASSLALGGGYNEQFF
many,TRBV4-1,14,-,TRBJ1-5,TGCGCCAGCAGCCAAGTAACAAGCCCTCAGCCCCAGCATTTT,CASSQVTSPQPQHF
many,TRBV19,14,-,TRBJ1-5,TGTGCCAGTAGCCTCTTCAGCGGCAATCAGCCCCAGCATTTT,CASSLFSGNQPQHF
many,TRBV7-6,14,-,TRBJ2-1,TGTGCCAGCAGCCTCCGGGGACACAACAATGAGCAGTTCTTC,CASSLRGHNNEQFF
many,TRBV27,14,-,TRBJ1-5,TGTGCCAGCAGCCTTTTCAGTAGCAATCAGCCCCAGCATTTT,CASSLFSSNQPQHF
-,TRBV27,14,-,TRBJ1-4,TGTGCCAGCAGTCCCCGGGACCATAATGAAAAACTGTTTTTT,CASSPRDHNEKLFF
-,TRBV20-1,16,-,TRBJ2-3,TGCAGTGCTACCGACCGCAAGGCTCCCAGGGGAGATACGCAGTATTTT,CSATDRKAPRGDTQYF
few,TRBV6-2/TRBV6-3,14,TRBD1,TRBJ2-7,TGTGCCAGCATTTCCGGGACAGGGGGCCACGAGCAGTACTTC,CASISGTGGHEQYF
-,TRBV9,14,TRBD1,TRBJ2-7,TGTGCCAGCAGCGTAAAGGGGACAGGGGCAGAGCAGTACTTC,CASSVKGTGAEQYF
many,TRBV5-4,13,TRBD1,TRBJ2-5,TGTGCCAGCAGCATCGACAGGGGAGAGACCCAGTACTTC,CASSIDRGETQYF
-,TRBV11-2,15,TRBD2,TRBJ2-3,TGTGCCAGCAGCTTCAGGACTAGCGGCACAGATACGCAGTATTTT,CASSFRTSGTDTQYF
-,TRBV20-1,11,-,TRBJ2-7,TGCAGTGCTAGTCCGACCTACGAGCAGTACTTC,CSASPTYEQYF
-,TRBV4-1,13,-,TRBJ1-5,TGCGCCAGCAGCCAAGATCCCCTTCAGCCCCAGCATTTT,CASSQDPLQPQHF
few,TRBV20-1,14,TRBD2,TRBJ2-7,TGCAGTGCTAGTGGTGGGAGGGCCAGGTACGAGCAGTACTTC,CSASGGRARYEQYF
few,TRBV7-3,15,-,TRBJ2-1,TGTGCCAGCAGCTTATTGGCGGGAAACTACAATGAGCAGTTCTTC,CASSLLAGNYNEQFF
many,TRBV29-1,14,TRBD1,TRBJ1-2,TGCAGCGTTATACCGGGACAGGGGAGCTATGGCTACACCTTC,CSVIPGQGSYGYTF
-,TRBV6-2/TRBV6-3,16,TRBD2,TRBJ2-1,TGTGCCAGCAGTTTCTCGGGACTAGCAGTCCGCAATGAGCAGTTCTTC,CASSFSGLAVRNEQFF
-,TRBV7-9,13,-,TRBJ1-2,TGTGCCAGCAGCGGGGAGTACGACTATGGCTACACCTTC,CASSGEYDYGYTF
-,TRBV6-5,15,TRBD2,TRBJ2-7,TGTGCCAGCAGTTACGGGCGAGCGGGAACCTACGAGCAGTACTTC,CASSYGRAGTYEQYF
few,TRBV20-1,14,TRBD1,TRBJ2-7,TGCAGTGCTTTTAACAGGGGAAGCTCCTACGAGCAGTACTTC,CSAFNRGSSYEQYF
-,TRBV7-6,15,TRBD2,TRBJ2-1,TGTGCCAGCAGCGAACAGAGCGGGAGGGTCAATGAGCAGTTCTTC,CASSEQSGRVNEQFF
few,TRBV25-1,14,-,TRBJ1-4,TGTGCCAGCAGTGAGCCTCAGGGATTTGAAAAACTGTTTTTT,CASSEPQGFEKLFF
many,TRBV4-2,17,TRBD2,TRBJ2-1,TGTGCCAGCAGCCCGCGACTAGCGGGAGTCTCCTACAATGAGCAGTTCTTC,CASSPRLAGVSYNEQFF
few,TRBV7-2,14,-,TRBJ2-5,TGTGCCAGCAGCACCGGGACTGGACAAGAGACCCAGTACTTC,CASSTGTGQETQYF
many,TRBV4-2,18,TRBD2,TRBJ2-1,TGTGCCAGCAGCCTCTCCGGGACTAGCGGGAGTATTTACAATGAGCAGTTCTTC,CASSLSGTSGSIYNEQFF
few,TRBV7-2,14,-,TRBJ1-2,TGTGCCAGCAGCTTAGTGGGATGGAACTATGGCTACACCTTC,CASSLVGWNYGYTF
few,TRBV29-1,11,-,TRBJ1-2,TGCAGCGTTCTAATTGACTATGGCTACACCTTC,CSVLIDYGYTF
-,TRBV9,14,-,TRBJ1-1,TGTGCCAGCAGCGTAGGGGACGAGTTCACTGAAGCTTTCTTT,CASSVGDEFTEAFF
-,TRBV18,15,TRBD1,TRBJ2-2,TGTGCCAGCTCATCGACAGGGGGCCTCACCGGGGAGCTGTTTTTT,CASSSTGGLTGELFF
-,TRBV25-1,15,-,TRBJ1-6,TGTGCCAGCAGTGAAAGGGGCCAGGGTCACTCACCCCTCCACTTT,CASSERGQGHSPLHF
-,TRBV7-9,14,-,TRBJ2-3,TGTGCCAGCATAAGGGCTGCCCACACAGATACGCAGTATTTT,CASIRAAHTDTQYF
-,TRBV18,16,-,TRBJ2-2,TGTGCCAGCTCCCGGGGAGGGACACCAAACACCGGGGAGCTGTTTTTT,CASSRGGTPNTGELFF
many,TRBV7-2,16,TRBD2,TRBJ2-7,TGTGCCAGCAGCTTAGTAAGCCTAGCGGGGAACTACGAGCAGTACTTC,CASSLVSLAGNYEQYF
-,TRBV5-1,14,-,TRBJ2-7,TGCGCCAGCAGCCAGACCGGGGAACCCTACGAGCAGTACTTC,CASSQTGEPYEQYF
many,TRBV6-6,14,-,TRBJ1-2,TGTGCCAGCAGTTACGTCTGGGGGGACTATGGCTACACCTTC,CASSYVWGDYGYTF
few,TRBV20-1,15,-,TRBJ2-3,TGCAGTGCTAGCCCAAGGGCGGGACCCACAGATACGCAGTATTTT,CSASPRAGPTDTQYF
many,TRBV7-6,12,-,TRBJ2-5,TGTGCCAGCAGCCCAAGACATGAGACCCAGTACTTC,CASSPRHETQYF
few,TRBV9,13,TRBD2,TRBJ2-7,TGTGCCAGCAGCGGACGGGGAGCGGGAGAGCGATACTTC,CASSGRGAGERYF
many,TRBV7-8,15,-,TRBJ2-1,TGTGCCAGCAGCAGCTACCGGGGAGACTACAATGAGCAGTTCTTC,CASSSYRGDYNEQFF
-,TRBV6-5,16,TRBD2,TRBJ2-1,TGTGCCAGCAGTTCCCGTAGACTAGCGGGCGCCAATGAGCAGTTCTTC,CASSSRRLAGANEQFF
many,TRBV24-1,19,TRBD1,TRBJ2-3,TGTGCCACCAGTGATCCGGGGGACAGGGCCCTCTTCTTCACAGATACGCAGTATTTT,CATSDPGDRALFFTDTQYF
many,TRBV20-1,14,TRBD1,TRBJ1-2,TGCAGTGCTGGCCCGGACAGGGTTAACTATGGCTACACCTTC,CSAGPDRVNYGYTF
-,TRBV9,16,TRBD1,TRBJ1-1,TGTGCCAGCAGTTCAGGGGGGACAGGCCGGTACACTGAAGCTTTCTTT,CASSSGGTGRYTEAFF
-,TRBV14,18,TRBD1,TRBJ2-7,TGTGCCAGCAGCCCCGACCTAGGACAGGGTCTATATTCCTACGAGCAGTACTTC,CASSPDLGQGLYSYEQYF
-,TRBV5-1,15,TRBD2,TRBJ2-1,TGCGCCAGCAGCCCGATTAGCGGGAGTCGGGATGAGCAGTTCTTC,CASSPISGSRDEQFF
many,TRBV7-6,16,TRBD2,TRBJ2-7,TGTGCCAGCAGCTCAGGACTAGCGGAAGCATTCTACGAGCAGTACTTC,CASSSGLAEAFYEQYF
-,TRBV3-1,14,-,TRBJ1-1,TGTGCCAGCAGCCCCGAGATTATGAACACTGAAGCTTTCTTT,CASSPEIMNTEAFF